Listed below are T cell receptor beta chains from one sample, sequenced in a study of T cell responses to AZD1222 COVID-19 vaccine. Generated by immunoSEQ multiplex PCR, the TCRdb table keeps only in-frame clones and is missing some. The sample holds 120,000 to 150,000 clones, around 93% seen once. This sample comprised peripheral blood, obtained on day 0 of AZD1222 vaccination. These receptors all come from an adult in good health. Both conserved end residues are part of each CDR3. Fields, in order: V gene, D gene, clone size, J gene, CDR3 protein, CDR3 DNA. The D gene is left open where the match is weak. Rows give clone size only sometimes, using once, few, many, or a class for an expanded clone.

TRBV6-8	NA	NA	TRBJ2-3	CASNDNPDTQYF	TGTGCCAGCAACGACAATCCTGATACGCAGTATTTT
TRBV6-5	NA	NA	TRBJ1-1	CASSYSEGNTEAFF	TGTGCCAGCAGTTACTCTGAGGGGAACACTGAAGCTTTCTTT
TRBV6-5	NA	NA	TRBJ1-2	CASSYQGSPVNYGYTF	TGTGCCAGCAGTTATCAGGGGTCCCCCGTTAACTATGGCTACACCTTC
TRBV2	NA	NA	TRBJ1-3	CASSGTTGNTIYF	TGTGCCAGCAGTGGTACGACTGGAAACACCATATATTTT
TRBV18	NA	once	TRBJ1-1	CASSLDRKNTEAFF	TGTGCCAGCTCCCTAGACAGAAAGAACACTGAAGCTTTCTTT
TRBV7-9	NA	NA	TRBJ1-2	CASSKQEGGYTF	TGTGCCAGCAGCAAACAGGAGGGCGGCTACACCTTC
TRBV18	NA	NA	TRBJ2-5	CASSPPGAETQYF	TGTGCCAGCTCACCACCAGGTGCAGAGACCCAGTACTTC
TRBV3-1/TRBV3-2	NA	NA	TRBJ1-1	CASSQGGSEAFF	TGTGCCAGCAGCCAAGGGGGCTCTGAAGCTTTCTTT
TRBV6-5	NA	once	TRBJ1-2	CASSHHSDSNYGYTF	TGTGCCAGCAGCCACCACAGCGACTCTAACTATGGCTACACCTTC
TRBV15	TRBD2	NA	TRBJ2-1	CATSKDGGSNLNEQFF	TGTGCCACCAGCAAGGACGGGGGGTCGAACCTCAATGAGCAGTTCTTC
TRBV6-6	NA	NA	TRBJ2-1	CASSFGSYNEQFF	TGTGCCAGCAGTTTCGGGTCCTACAATGAGCAGTTCTTC
TRBV9	NA	once	TRBJ2-1	CASSVGPPRNEQFF	TGTGCCAGCAGCGTAGGGCCACCAAGGAATGAGCAGTTCTTC
TRBV5-1	TRBD1	NA	TRBJ2-7	CASSKGQLSYEQYF	TGCGCCAGCAGCAAGGGACAGCTTTCCTACGAGCAGTACTTC
TRBV6-6	TRBD1	NA	TRBJ2-5	CASSYSTGKETQYF	TGTGCCAGCAGTTACTCGACAGGGAAAGAGACCCAGTACTTC
TRBV4-2	TRBD1	NA	TRBJ2-3	CASSHRQGATDTQYF	TGTGCCAGCAGCCACCGACAGGGAGCGACAGATACGCAGTATTTT
TRBV6-6	TRBD2	NA	TRBJ2-7	CASSRTSGGLGVYEQYF	TGTGCCAGCAGTCGGACTAGCGGGGGCCTTGGGGTATACGAGCAGTACTTC